This is a list of T cell receptor beta chains from one sample in a study of T-cell reconstitution after alpha-beta-depleted transplantation in children. Each CDR3 protein is one row after TCRdb ran MiXCR on the PCR reads. The top ten clones hold less than 20% of a sample with approximately 150,000 distinct CDR3 sequences, more than 8% of them seen once. This specimen consisted of PBMCs, mostly from graft donor cells, obtained 180 days after TCRalphabeta/CD19-depleted stem cell transplant. These receptors all stem from a female patient between 2 and 15 years old who had a stem cell transplant for congenital amegakaryocytic thrombocytopenia, so the T cells may come from the graft donor. The CDR3 runs from the conserved cysteine through the conserved F or W. Each record gives: clone size, V gene, D gene, J gene, CDR3 protein, CDR3 DNA. A D gene is named only where the DNA matches it firmly. Only part of the rows carry a size: once, few, many, or a class if the clone is expanded.

size: many; V: TRBV7-9; D: .; J: TRBJ2-7; CDR3: CASSLAGENEQYF; DNA: TGTGCCAGCAGCTTAGCGGGAGAAAACGAGCAGTACTTC
size: many; V: TRBV12-3/TRBV12-4; D: .; J: TRBJ1-5; CDR3: CASVDGEGQPQHF; DNA: TGTGCCAGCGTGGACGGGGAGGGTCAGCCCCAGCATTTT
size: many; V: TRBV15; D: .; J: TRBJ2-7; CDR3: CATSREGSSYEQYF; DNA: TGTGCCACCAGCAGAGAGGGCTCCTCCTACGAGCAGTACTTC
size: .; V: TRBV12-3/TRBV12-4; D: TRBD1; J: TRBJ2-1; CDR3: CAMARDRGHEQFF; DNA: TGTGCCATGGCTCGGGACAGGGGACATGAGCAGTTCTTC
size: few; V: TRBV7-8; D: .; J: TRBJ2-3; CDR3: CASSFEHTDTQYF; DNA: TGTGCCAGCAGCTTTGAGCACACAGATACGCAGTATTTT
size: many; V: TRBV20-1; D: .; J: TRBJ2-1; CDR3: CSATGHPYNEQFF; DNA: TGCAGTGCTACGGGACATCCCTACAATGAGCAGTTCTTC
size: many; V: TRBV20-1; D: .; J: TRBJ1-5; CDR3: CSASITRNQPQHF; DNA: TGCAGTGCTAGTATAACCCGCAATCAGCCCCAGCATTTT
size: many; V: TRBV5-6; D: TRBD1; J: TRBJ1-4; CDR3: CASRTGGKDLFTNEKLFF; DNA: TGTGCCAGCCGCACAGGGGGCAAAGATCTTTTTACTAATGAAAAACTGTTTTTT
size: .; V: TRBV20-1; D: TRBD1; J: TRBJ2-4; CDR3: CSARNPGQGAENIQYF; DNA: TGCAGTGCTAGAAACCCGGGACAGGGGGCCGAAAACATTCAGTACTTC
size: few; V: TRBV28; D: TRBD2; J: TRBJ2-1; CDR3: CASRGTSGGDWNEQFF; DNA: TGTGCCAGCAGGGGGACTAGCGGGGGGGATTGGAATGAGCAGTTCTTC
size: many; V: TRBV20-1; D: .; J: TRBJ2-3; CDR3: CSAREEGGSTDTQYF; DNA: TGCAGTGCTAGAGAAGAGGGAGGAAGCACAGATACGCAGTATTTT